This T cell receptor beta chain was found in a study of Graves' ophthalmopathy and Graves' hyperthyroidism. Study conclusions and caveats: Blood shared most expanded thyroid clonotypes above 0.001 frequency.

In regard to this clonotype: The target antigen is unknown. Just one base apart from a much larger clone, this may be a read error.

RNA served as the template for amplifying TCR beta CDR3 regions. RT-PCR was first run with HTBI primers, then multiplex PCR in a second round. TCRdb ran MiXCR on the multiplex PCR reads and lists one entry per CDR3 protein. The sample includes around 1,200,000 distinct CDR3 sequences, 35% to 40% seen only once; the top ten take more than 9.5%. The CDR3 runs 14 residues. Germline CDR1 and CDR2: DFQATT and SNEGSKA (reference sequence). The V and J genes are TRBV20-1 and TRBJ1-1; 7 bases align to TRBD1. The specimen sequenced was peripheral blood or thyroid tissue (not recorded which). This sequence originates from an adult man with Graves' hyperthyroidism. CDR3 coding DNA: TGCAGTGCTCCCGTTTCAGGGGGGAACACTGAACCTTTCTTT. Protein: CSAPVSGGNTEPFF.